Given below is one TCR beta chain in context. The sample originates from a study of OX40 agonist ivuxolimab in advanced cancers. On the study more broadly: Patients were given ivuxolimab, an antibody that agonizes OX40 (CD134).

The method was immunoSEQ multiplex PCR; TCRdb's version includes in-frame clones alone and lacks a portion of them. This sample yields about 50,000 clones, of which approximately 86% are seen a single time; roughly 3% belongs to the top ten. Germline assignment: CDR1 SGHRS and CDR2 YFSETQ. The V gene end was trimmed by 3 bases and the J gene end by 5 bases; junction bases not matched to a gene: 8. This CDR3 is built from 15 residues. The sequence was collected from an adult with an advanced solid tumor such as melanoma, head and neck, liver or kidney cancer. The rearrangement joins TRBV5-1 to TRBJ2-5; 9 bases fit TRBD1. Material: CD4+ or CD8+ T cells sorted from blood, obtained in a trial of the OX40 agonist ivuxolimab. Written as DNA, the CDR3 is TGCGCCAGCAGCTATGGACAGGGGAGGAAGGAGACCCAGTACTTC. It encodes CASSYGQGRKETQYF.